This section outlines one T cell receptor beta chain sequence together with its context. This sample is part of a study of blood T cell repertoires in COVID-19. Study context: The United States, Italy and Spain were the sources of the acute and convalescent COVID-19 samples. T cells, B-cell-depleted T cells, or PBMCs supplied cDNA or gDNA.

Trimming removed 0 bases from V and 7 bases from J; junction bases left unmatched: 5. There are 15 residues in the CDR3. From germline, CDR1 is SGHTA and CDR2 FQGNSA. Profiling relied on immunoSEQ multiplex PCR, and the TCRdb table lists in-frame clones only, not all of them. The data show around 82,000 clones, 89% seen once. The genes are TRBV7-2 and TRBJ2-2; 7 bases match TRBD1. This TCR was sampled from a man aged 65 to 85 with active or convalescent COVID-19. Material: peripheral blood. The CDR3 DNA sequence: TGTGCCAGCAGCTTAGCGACAGGGCATTACGGGGAGCTGTTTTTT. As protein: CASSLATGHYGELFF.